Below, 3 T cell receptor beta chains from the same sample are listed, as sequenced in a study of T cell changes during pregnancy in multiple sclerosis. The protocol was immunoSEQ multiplex PCR, while the TCRdb copy is restricted to in-frame clones and leaves out a portion. Of under 70,000 clones in the sample, 90% to 95% were seen once. Sample: peripheral blood, taken after pregnancy. The receptors were sampled from a female donor in good health, enrolled as a control in a pregnancy study.

The J gene is TRBJ2-3, the V gene TRBV7-3; TRBD2 aligns across 8 bases. Germline V gene lookup returns CDR1 SGHTA and CDR2 FQGTGA. The CDR3 runs 16 residues. Trimming cost V 5 bases and J 4 bases; bases outside gene matches: 11. The CDR3 DNA is TGTGCCAGCAGCCTGCGGGGGGAGATAGCGGCAGATACGCAGTATTTT. It encodes CASSLRGEIAADTQYF.

The chain uses TRBV7-9 and TRBJ1-5; 7 positions agree with TRBD1. This CDR3 spans 15 amino acids. CDR1 and CDR2 (germline): SEHNR, FQNEAQ (reference sequence). V lost 6 bases, J lost 7 bases, and 12 bases stayed unmatched. For the CDR3, the DNA is TGTGCCAGCAGTGGAACAGGGGAGTTTGGCCAGCCCCAGCATTTT. Amino acids: CASSGTGEFGQPQHF.

V and J are TRBV7-8 and TRBJ2-1; D may be TRBD2 (6 bases). Trimming took off 4 bases at V and 9 bases at J, with 19 bases between the two ends. The CDR3 loop spans 15 amino acids. In germline, CDR1 is SGHVS, CDR2 FQNEAQ. The CDR3 is CASSSGLTGVREQFF. The CDR3 nucleotides read TGTGCCAGCAGCTCCGGCCTGACGGGGGTTCGTGAGCAGTTCTTC.